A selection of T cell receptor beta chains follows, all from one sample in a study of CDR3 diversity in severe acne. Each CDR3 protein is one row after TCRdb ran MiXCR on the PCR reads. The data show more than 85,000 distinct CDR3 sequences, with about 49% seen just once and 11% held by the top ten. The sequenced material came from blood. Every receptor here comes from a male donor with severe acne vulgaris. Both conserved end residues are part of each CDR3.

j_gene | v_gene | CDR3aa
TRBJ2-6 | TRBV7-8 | CASSSGLAGYSGANVLTF
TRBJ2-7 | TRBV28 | CASSLSLTGPYEQYF
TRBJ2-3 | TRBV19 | CASRETSGSADTQYF
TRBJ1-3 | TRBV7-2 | CASSFSGDSGNTIYF
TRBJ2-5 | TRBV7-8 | CASSFPGQGETQYF
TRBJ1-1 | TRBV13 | CASSLGTGTSRAFF
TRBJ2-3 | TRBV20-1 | CSALGLAGVTQYF
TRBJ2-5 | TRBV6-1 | CASSIPYETQYF
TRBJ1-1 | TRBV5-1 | CASSVGITENTEAFF
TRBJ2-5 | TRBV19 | CASIDGTGGGYQPQYF
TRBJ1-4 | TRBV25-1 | CASSDGQLAYEKLFF
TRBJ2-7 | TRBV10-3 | CAISTGAYEQYF
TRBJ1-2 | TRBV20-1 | CSASSDDYGYTF
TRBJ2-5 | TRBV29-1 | CSVPTPGTPAETQYF
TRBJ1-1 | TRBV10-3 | CAISFQMNTEAFF
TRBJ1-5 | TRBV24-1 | CATSVQGGQPQHF
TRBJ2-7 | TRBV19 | CASSIWQGAREQYF
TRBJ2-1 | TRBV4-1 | CASSHPGLAGGGEQFF
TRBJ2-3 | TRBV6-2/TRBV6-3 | CASSGESGTDTQYF
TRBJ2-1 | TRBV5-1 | CASSPRLAGEGNYNEQFF
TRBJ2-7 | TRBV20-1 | CSALGTGRTSYEQYF
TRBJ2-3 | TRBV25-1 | CASSDPLRTADTQYF
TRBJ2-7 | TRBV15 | CATSRQPGTSGTYEQYF
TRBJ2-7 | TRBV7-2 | CASSLFWGPYEQYF
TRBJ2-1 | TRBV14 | CASSLILRGEQFF